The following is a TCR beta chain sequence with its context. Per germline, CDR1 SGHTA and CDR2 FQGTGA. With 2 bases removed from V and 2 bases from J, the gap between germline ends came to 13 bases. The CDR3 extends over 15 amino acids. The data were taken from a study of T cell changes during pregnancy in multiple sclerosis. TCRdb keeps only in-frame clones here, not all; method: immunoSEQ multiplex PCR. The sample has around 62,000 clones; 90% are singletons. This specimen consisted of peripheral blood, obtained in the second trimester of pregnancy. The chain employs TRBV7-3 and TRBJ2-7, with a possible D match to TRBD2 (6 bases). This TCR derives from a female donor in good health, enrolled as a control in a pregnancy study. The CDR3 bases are TGTGCCAGCAGCTTAGGGCCCGGGAGTGCCTACGAGCAGTACTTC. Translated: CASSLGPGSAYEQYF.